The 29 T cell receptor beta chains below were found in one sample sequenced in a study of blood T cell repertoires in COVID-19. Data came from immunoSEQ multiplex PCR; TCRdb stores just in-frame clones and leaves some out. The sample yields around 240,000 clones, roughly 82% seen once. Source material: peripheral blood. All receptors come from a woman in her thirties or forties who had recovered from COVID-19.

The chain couples TRBV7-8 to TRBJ2-1; 7 positions match TRBD1. Germline assignment: CDR1 SGHVS and CDR2 FQNEAQ. Trimming removed 6 bases from V and 4 bases from J; junction bases left unmatched: 15. The CDR3 totals 17 residues. CDR3 sequence reads: CASSFRGLGGLYNEQFF. As DNA, the CDR3 is TGTGCCAGCAGTTTTAGGGGTTTAGGGGGCTTATACAATGAGCAGTTCTTC.

The V gene is TRBV25-1, the J gene TRBJ1-2; weak D call: TRBD1 (5 bases). This CDR3 is built from 12 residues. Trimming removed 4 bases from V and 7 bases from J, with 10 bases in between. Germline-derived CDR1 and CDR2 are MGHDK and SYGVNS. The CDR3 DNA follows: TGTGCCAGCAGTGGCCAGGGTTTTGGCTACACCTTC. This translates into CASSGQGFGYTF.

This chain connects TRBV6-5 to TRBJ1-1; TRBD1 agrees at 7 bases. The junction had 10 bases not matched to a gene; V was cut back by 5 bases and J by 4 bases. Germline CDR1 is MNHEY and CDR2 is SVGAGI. The CDR3 sequence is 15 residues long. This CDR3 reads CASSPQGSSITEAFF. For the CDR3, the DNA is TGTGCCAGCAGTCCACAGGGGAGTTCAATCACTGAAGCTTTCTTT.

This clone was detected only once. This chain connects TRBV11-1 to TRBJ2-4; D unresolved. V was shortened by 5 bases and J by 5 bases, with 10 bases between the two germline ends. This CDR3 is built from 13 residues. Germline values: CDR1 SGHAT, CDR2 FQDESV (reference sequence). The chain's CDR3 is CASSPDTENIQYF. The CDR3 DNA reads TGTGCCAGCAGCCCCGACACCGAAAACATTCAGTACTTC.

Details on this clone: The sample has other DNA sequences that encode this CDR3 too. V is TRBV7-2 and J is TRBJ2-1; 9 bases are shared with TRBD1. V was pared by 5 bases and J by 6 bases, with 2 bases of the junction left unmatched. This CDR3 comprises 13 residues. Germline loops: CDR1 SGHTA, CDR2 FQGNSA. For the CDR3, the DNA is TGTGCCAGCAGCCTGACAGGGGGCAATGAGCAGTTCTTC. This translates into CASSLTGGNEQFF. Full variable domain (outside the CDR3, taken from reference TRBV7-2 and TRBJ2-1): GAGVSQSPSNKVTEKGKDVELRCDPISGHTALYWYRQSLGQGLEFLIYFQGNSAPDKSGLPSDRFSAERTGGSVSTLTIQRTQQEDSAVYLCASSLTGGNEQFFGPGTRLTVL.

The V gene is TRBV7-8, the J gene TRBJ1-2; 7 bases agree with TRBD1. The J segment lost 3 bases and the V segment lost 5 bases, leaving 9 bases of the junction unmatched. Germline V gene lookup returns CDR1 SGHVS and CDR2 FQNEAQ. The CDR3 runs 15 residues. The CDR3 reads CASSTGTADDYGYTF. CDR3 DNA: TGTGCCAGCAGCACAGGGACAGCCGACGACTATGGCTACACCTTC. Full variable domain (remainder filled in from reference TRBV7-8 and TRBJ1-2): GAGVSQSPRYKVAKRGQDVALRCDPISGHVSLFWYQQALGQGPEFLTYFQNEAQLDKSGLPSDRFFAERPEGSVSTLKIQRTQQEDSAVYLCASSTGTADDYGYTFGSGTRLTVV.

The genes are TRBV6-5 and TRBJ1-6; D gene unclear. Trimming pared 7 bases from V and 6 bases from J, leaving 16 bases between. Germline CDR1 is MNHEY and CDR2 is SVGAGI. The CDR3 is 15 residues long. In nucleotides, the CDR3 is TGTGCCAGCAAGGTGACGGGAATAAGTAATTCACCCCTCCACTTT. It codes for CASKVTGISNSPLHF.

The chain carries TRBV5-1 and TRBJ2-5; 10 nucleotides line up with TRBD2. V trimming: 4 bases; J trimming: 4 bases; junction bases outside the gene matches: 7. The CDR3 loop spans 15 amino acids. Germline CDR1 is SGHRS and CDR2 is YFSETQ. The CDR3 protein is CASSNSGGLRETQYF. In DNA form, the CDR3 reads TGCGCCAGCAGCAATAGCGGGGGGCTGAGAGAGACCCAGTACTTC.

A single count supports this clone. V and J are TRBV7-2 and TRBJ1-5, with 8 nucleotides matching TRBD1. V shed 2 bases and J 4 bases; nucleotides not matched to a gene: 4. Germline CDR1 SGHTA, CDR2 FQGNSA. The length of the CDR3 is 15 residues. CDR3: CASSLSRGLNQPQHF. The CDR3 nucleotides are TGTGCCAGCAGCTTATCCAGGGGGCTAAATCAGCCCCAGCATTTT. The variable domain in full, with the rest retrieved from reference TRBV7-2 and TRBJ1-5, is GAGVSQSPSNKVTEKGKDVELRCDPISGHTALYWYRQSLGQGLEFLIYFQGNSAPDKSGLPSDRFSAERTGGSVSTLTIQRTQQEDSAVYLCASSLSRGLNQPQHFGDGTRLSIL.

This clone was found once. The chain employs TRBV5-6 and TRBJ2-7; D is possibly TRBD1 (5 bases). CDR3 length: 16 amino acids. Deletions cut 0 bases from V and 0 bases from J, with 13 bases between. CDR1 and CDR2 (germline): SGHDT, YYEEEE. The CDR3 here is CASSLVGQASSYEQYF. DNA of the CDR3: TGTGCCAGCAGCTTGGTGGGGCAGGCGAGCTCCTACGAGCAGTACTTC.

The J gene is TRBJ1-2, the V gene TRBV12-3 or TRBV12-4, with D unresolved. V lost 5 bases to trimming and J lost 1 base, with 5 bases between them. This CDR3 has 12 amino acids. DNA of the CDR3: TGTGCCAGCAGTACAAGTAACTATGGCTACACCTTC. Protein: CASSTSNYGYTF.

There are a few counts of this clone. This chain uses TRBV6-5 with TRBJ1-2; no clear D gene. The germline CDR1 and CDR2 sequences are MNHEY and SVGAGI. V lost 0 bases and J lost 11, with 10 bases in between. CDR3 length: 12 amino acids. CDR3 loop: CASSYSSTDYTF. CDR3 nucleotides: TGTGCCAGCAGTTACTCGTCTACCGATTACACCTTC.

The rearrangement links TRBV29-1 to TRBJ2-1; the match to TRBD1 covers 11 bases. The CDR3 consists of 16 residues. The germline V gene has CDR1 SQVTM and CDR2 ANQGSEA. V lost 1 base to trimming and J lost 2 bases; unmatched junction nucleotides: 4. The CDR3 DNA reads as TGCAGCGTTGAAGGGGTGGGACAGGGGGCCTACAATGAGCAGTTCTTC. Its protein product is CSVEGVGQGAYNEQFF.

The chain uses TRBV7-8 and TRBJ1-6; D is perhaps TRBD1 (5 bases). The CDR3 extends over 18 amino acids. CDR1 is SGHVS and CDR2 is FQNEAQ in the germline V gene. V gave up 4 bases and J gave up 3 bases, with 19 bases separating them. The CDR3 DNA sequence: TGTGCCAGCAGCTCGGGTTTACTCAAAGACAGCTATAATTCACCCCTCCACTTT. It codes for CASSSGLLKDSYNSPLHF.

The V gene is TRBV5-6, the J gene TRBJ1-1, with TRBD1 as a possible D gene (6 bases). Germline values: CDR1 SGHDT, CDR2 YYEEEE. This CDR3 region has 15 residues. Trimming removed 1 base at V and 0 bases at J, with 10 bases between. The CDR3 nucleotides are TGTGCCAGCAGCTTGTTTGGGGGCGTGAACACTGAAGCTTTCTTT. The encoded protein is CASSLFGGVNTEAFF.

The genes are TRBV5-1 and TRBJ1-4; 7 bases match TRBD1. The CDR3 has 14 amino acids. Germline V gene sequence: CDR1 SGHRS, CDR2 YFSETQ. Trimming took 4 bases from V and 8 from J; bases not matched to a gene: 8. This CDR3 is CASSRRGKREKLFF. Here the CDR3 DNA reads TGCGCCAGCAGCCGCAGGGGGAAGAGAGAAAAACTGTTTTTT.

Worth noting for this clone: One end of the junction varies from germline; a read error may be responsible. This chain links TRBV7-7 with TRBJ2-1; 8 nucleotides align to TRBD2. In germline, CDR1 is SSHAT, CDR2 FNYEAQ (reference sequence). This CDR3 is built from 18 residues. The CDR3 DNA sequence: TGTGCTAGCAGCTTAAAGTCTAGCGGGCTCTCGGTTTCCAATGAGCAGTTCTTC. It is translated as CASSLKSSGLSVSNEQFF. Full variable domain (rest looked up from reference TRBV7-7 and TRBJ2-1): GAGVSQSPRYKVTKRGQDVTLRCDPISSHATLYWYQQALGQGPEFLTYFNYEAQPDKSGLPSDRFSAERPEGSISTLTIQRTEQRDSAMYRCASSLKSSGLSVSNEQFFGPGTRLTVL.

In its sample, this clone was seen once. The rearrangement links TRBV15 to TRBJ1-1; a possible D gene is TRBD1 (6 bases). Trimming removed 0 bases at V and 5 bases at J, with 7 bases between. Germline CDR1 LNHNV, CDR2 YYDKDF (reference sequence). This CDR3 is built from 13 residues. The CDR3 sequence: CATSRETGTEAFF. Written as DNA, the CDR3 is TGTGCCACCAGCAGAGAAACAGGGACTGAAGCTTTCTTT.

The rearrangement uses TRBV5-1 and TRBJ2-5; unclear D gene. The CDR3 is 15 amino acids. V lost 6 bases and J 0 bases, leaving 15 bases between the germline ends. Germline lookup yields CDR1 SGHRS and CDR2 YFSETQ. The DNA of the CDR3 is TGCGCCAGCACCGCCGGCGGATCTTACCAAGAGACCCAGTACTTC. Translated: CASTAGGSYQETQYF. Full variable domain (rest looked up from reference TRBV5-1 and TRBJ2-5): KAGVTQTPRYLIKTRGQQVTLSCSPISGHRSVSWYQQTPGQGLQFLFEYFSETQRNKGNFPGRFSGRQFSNSRSEMNVSTLELGDSALYLCASTAGGSYQETQYFGPGTRLLVL.

This clone showed up just once. V is TRBV5-4 and J is TRBJ2-1; 11 bases line up with TRBD2. The CDR3 covers 17 residues. Germline CDR1 is SGHNT and CDR2 is YYREEE (reference sequence). Germline trimming cut 4 bases from V and 0 bases from J; bases unmatched to any gene: 6. The chain's CDR3 is CASSEGTSGFSYNEQFF. The CDR3, as DNA: TGTGCCAGCAGCGAAGGGACTAGCGGTTTCTCCTACAATGAGCAGTTCTTC.

The V call is TRBV2, the J call TRBJ2-5, with a tentative D call TRBD1 (5 bases). This CDR3 is 14 amino acids long. Between the trimmed V and J ends, which lost 8 bases and 1 base, there was a span of 14 bases. Germline-derived CDR1 and CDR2 are SNHLY and FYNNEI. CDR3: CASHLGVLQETQYF. The CDR3 DNA is TGTGCCAGCCATCTAGGGGTACTCCAAGAGACCCAGTACTTC.

This chain uses TRBV25-1 with TRBJ1-1, with 8 bases matching TRBD1. There are 16 residues in the CDR3. V lost 7 bases and J lost 4; bases outside the gene matches: 14. Germline V gene sequence: CDR1 MGHDK, CDR2 SYGVNS. The CDR3 nucleotides read TGTGCCAGCATCGATCCTAGCACAGGACAGGGCACTGAAGCTTTCTTT. This encodes CASIDPSTGQGTEAFF.

This chain joins TRBV5-1 and TRBJ1-2, with 7 bases identical to TRBD1. The V segment lost 4 bases and the J segment 4 bases; nucleotides outside the gene matches: 10. The CDR3 loop spans 15 amino acids. CDR1 and CDR2 from the germline V gene are SGHRS and YFSETQ. CDR3 sequence (DNA): TGCGCCAGCAGCGGAACCGGGACAGTTATCTATGGCTACACCTTC. Residues: CASSGTGTVIYGYTF.

Ten or more counts support this clone. The rearrangement uses TRBV2 and TRBJ1-2; D is uncertain. The CDR3 totals 14 residues. V dropped 1 base and J dropped 7 bases, with 13 bases sitting between them. From germline, CDR1 is SNHLY and CDR2 FYNNEI. The CDR3 sequence is CASSEVVETGGYTF. The DNA of the CDR3 is TGTGCCAGCAGTGAAGTTGTAGAGACGGGTGGCTACACCTTC.

The chain combines TRBV5-1 with TRBJ2-2; D is perhaps TRBD1 (5 bases). The CDR3 is 16 residues long. The germline V gene encodes CDR1 SGHRS and CDR2 YFSETQ. The germline V and J ends were trimmed by 0 bases and 7 bases, with 16 bases remaining between them. CDR3 loop: CASSLEGRRLSGELFF. In DNA form, the CDR3 reads TGCGCCAGCAGCTTGGAGGGGCGTAGATTGAGCGGGGAGCTGTTTTTT.

The chain carries TRBV28 and TRBJ2-7; TRBD1 matches at 9 bases. Germline V gives CDR1 MDHEN, CDR2 SYDVKM. The trim removed 4 bases at V and 7 bases at J, leaving 11 bases unmatched. CDR3 length equals 15 residues. The CDR3: CASSSAGQGNREQYF. The CDR3 DNA is TGTGCCAGCAGTTCGGCTGGACAGGGGAATCGAGAGCAGTACTTC.

The genes are TRBV7-8 and TRBJ2-5, with D tentatively TRBD1 (6 bases). The CDR3 spans 13 residues. Germline loops: CDR1 SGHVS, CDR2 FQNEAQ. V was pared by 4 bases and J by 6 bases, with 12 bases between. The CDR3 protein is CASSYTGRKTQYF. CDR3 sequence (DNA): TGTGCCAGCAGCTACACAGGGCGAAAGACCCAGTACTTC.

V gene TRBV11-3 combines with J gene TRBJ1-1; TRBD1 is a possible D gene (5 bases). The germline V gene has CDR1 SGHNT and CDR2 YENEEA. V was pared by 5 bases and J by 3 bases, with 10 bases between. This CDR3 comprises 13 residues. The CDR3 sequence is CASSLQTDTEAFF. CDR3 DNA sequence: TGTGCCAGCAGCCTCCAGACAGACACTGAAGCTTTCTTT.

The chain links TRBV3-1 (or the pseudogene TRBV3-2) to TRBJ2-6; 9 bases are a match to TRBD2. V lost 2 bases and J lost 1; bases outside the gene matches: 6. Germline V gives CDR1 LGHDT, CDR2 YNNKEL (reference sequence). CDR3 size: 18 residues. The CDR3 sequence is CASSQNLAGGSGANVLTF. The CDR3 DNA follows: TGTGCCAGCAGCCAAAACTTGGCGGGGGGGTCTGGGGCCAACGTCCTGACTTTC.